The present entry profiles one TCR beta chain with its context. No antigen is known for it. One base away there is no much larger clone; base qualities are not given. To identify antigen-specific CD4+ T cell clonotypes by their expansion, the ViraFEST assay first stimulated PBMC with viral peptide pools and then applied TCR sequencing. After roughly 11 days of culture, CD4+ T cells were isolated with the EasySep CD4+ T cell isolation kit. PCR-confirmed SARS-CoV-2 infection had occurred in convalescent patients between March and December 2020, before the Alpha, Beta and Delta variants emerged in the United States. Two doses of either the BNT162b2 or the mRNA-1273 mRNA SARS-CoV-2 vaccine were administered to participants. About 2 million PBMC per well were cultured in IMDM with around 5% human AB serum, 10 IU/ml IL-2 and gentamicin, plus 10 ug/ml peptides. Half of the culture medium was replaced with fresh IL-2-containing medium on days 3 and 7. Unless noted otherwise, every peptide stimulation condition was cultured in triplicate wells. Using Ficoll-Paque Plus gradient centrifugation, PBMC were separated from whole blood and then either used fresh or cryopreserved at -140C. Overlapping peptide pools spanned the spike proteins of SARS-CoV-2 and the common cold coronaviruses HCoV-NL63, HCoV-OC43 and HCoV-229E. The QIAamp micro DNA kit was used to extract genomic DNA from the cultured CD4+ T cells.

The receptor library was made with the immunoSEQ multiplex PCR assay. TCR beta CDR3 sequencing was performed on DNA from the cultured, isolated CD4+ T cells. The authors' analysis ran thus. The analysis removed non-productive TCR sequences, trimmed reads to the CDR3 region, and retained only CDR3s that were 7 or more amino acids long. The MANAFEST web app was used to identify antigen-specific clonotypes by comparing expansion in peptide wells with expansion in reference cultures. To count as positive, a clone had to show expansion at FDR<0.05 compared with the reference and with all other wells, an odds ratio above 5, and a frequency above 0.1% in two replicate wells. A clonotype was called cross-reactive if it was significantly expanded both in SARS-CoV-2 spike wells and in at least one common cold coronavirus spike condition. CDR3 similarity was assessed by Levenshtein distance with the stringdist R package, and unrooted trees were built with ape in R 3.6.1. Entries here come from immuneACCESS through TCRdb and include only in-frame sequences with V and J called. Some clones fail to appear in such tables; in the studies checked, an unresolved V gene covers under half of the shortfall, and the cause of the remainder is unknown. D and trimming were read from the DNA, whereas the V and J calls and clone size are those reported in that table. Here the sample has some 15,000 clones; around 75% occur a single time. Just under 25% of the sample goes to the ten largest clones.

The data stem from a study of vaccination effects on CD4 cells after COVID-19 (dated by TCRdb to 2022 to 2024). Describing the broader study: After vaccination, three convalescent patients were sampled both early (day +14) and late (day +241, +227, +161 respectively). In both COVID-19 convalescent patients and infection-naive vaccine recipients, the study compared SARS-CoV-2 spike-specific CD4+ TCR repertoires from before mRNA vaccination with those from after it. Across the study, the median time from the second dose to post-vaccine sampling was 72 days (range 14 to 241). Cultures from other donors in the study were sequenced with the Oncomine TCR Beta short-read assay on an Illumina iSeq 100. Altogether, approximately 10 COVID-19 convalescent patients and several SARS-CoV-2-naive healthy vaccine recipients made up the full study.

The paper as a whole reports these results and caveats: Both infection-induced and vaccine-induced clones contracted markedly at late post-vaccination timepoints, which is consistent with waning T cell responses. For convalescent patients, new clones induced by the vaccine made up most of the post-vaccine spike-reactive repertoire, and these new clones were largely distinct from the clones induced by infection. Only a small number of convalescent patients were included, and no early post-infection timepoints were available, which limited the study.

The germline V gene (reference sequence) sets CDR1 to SEHNR and CDR2 to FQNEAQ. The CDR3 runs 14 amino acids, cysteine and phenylalanine included. The read is trimmed to its CDR3 DNA, 42 bases read in frame from base 1. Here V drops 3 bases and J drops 2 bases, and the junction holds 2 bases not matched to any gene. Recombination joined TRBV7-9 with TRBJ2-7, with TRBD2 matching 9 junction bases. The origin of this receptor is a human donor who had a prior SARS-CoV-2 infection. The material sequenced was CD4+ T cells from PBMCs cultured with HCoV-NL63 spike peptides, taken after COVID-19 vaccination. The sample's cell subset or site, from its label and the paper: HCoV-NL63 spike overlapping peptide pool stimulation. The CDR3 here reads CASSLTSGPYEQYF. The DNA reads as follows: TGTGCCAGCAGCTTGACTAGCGGTCCCTACGAGCAGTACTTC.